The 10 T cell receptor beta chains given below trace back to one sample, sequenced in a study of T-cell reconstitution after alpha-beta-depleted transplantation in children. A TCRbeta library incorporating unique molecular identifiers was prepared. One entry per CDR3 protein results from TCRdb running MiXCR on the PCR reads. The sample lists approximately 980,000 distinct CDR3 sequences, about 31% seen once, with about 28% in the top ten. This sample comprised PBMCs, mostly from graft donor cells, obtained 360 days after TCRalphabeta/CD19-depleted stem cell transplant. These receptors all stem from a boy under three years old who had a stem cell transplant for SCID, so the T cells may come from the graft donor.

This clonotype was observed a few times. The rearrangement joins TRBV2 to TRBJ2-7; 8 nucleotides agree with TRBD2. V trimming: 7 bases; J trimming: 1 base; junction bases outside the gene matches: 6. Germline V gene sequence: CDR1 SNHLY, CDR2 FYNNEI. This CDR3 has 14 amino acids. CDR3 sequence reads: CASNGGTRSYEQYF. CDR3 bases: TGTGCCAGCAATGGCGGGACTAGATCCTACGAGCAGTACTTC.

The count of this clonotype is one. J is TRBJ2-7 and V is TRBV20-1; D is undetermined. The CDR3 consists of 13 residues. CDR1 is DFQATT, CDR2 SNEGSKA, per germline (reference sequence). Deletions cut 4 bases from V and 0 bases from J, with 10 bases between. Here the CDR3 DNA reads TGCAGTGCTAAATCCTTAGACTCCTACGAGCAGTACTTC. Its protein is CSAKSLDSYEQYF.

The rearrangement joins TRBV12-3 or TRBV12-4 to TRBJ1-6; D is perhaps TRBD1 (6 bases). The V and J ends lost 4 bases and 3 bases respectively, with 16 bases between them. This CDR3 region has 17 residues. The CDR3 coding sequence is TGTGCCAGCAGTTCCAACCCAGGACAGAGCTATAATTCACCCCTCCACTTT. It encodes CASSSNPGQSYNSPLHF.

This clonotype was seen ten or more times. CDR3 nucleotide sequence: TGCGCCAGCAGCCAGAACAGGGGTGCATACGAGCAGTACTTC. This encodes CASSQNRGAYEQYF. The chain uses TRBV4-1 and TRBJ2-7, with 7 bases matching TRBD1. The CDR3 sequence is 14 residues long. The junction had 6 bases not matched to a gene; V was cut back by 3 bases and J by 4 bases. The germline gives CDR1 MGHRA, CDR2 YSYEKL.

This chain connects TRBV3-1 to TRBJ1-1; D ambiguous. The CDR3 totals 12 residues. The V gene's germline CDR1 is LGHDT and CDR2 YNNKEL (reference sequence). The V and J ends lost 3 bases and 3 bases respectively, with 5 bases between them. The CDR3 spells CASSQAHTEAFF. The CDR3 DNA sequence: TGTGCCAGCAGCCAGGCCCACACTGAAGCTTTCTTT. The full variable domain, its missing parts supplied by reference TRBV3-1 and TRBJ1-1, is DTAVSQTPKYLVTQMGNDKSIKCEQNLGHDTMYWYKQDSKKFLKIMFSYNNKELIINETVPNRFSPKSPDKAHLNLHINSLELGDSAVYFCASSQAHTEAFFGQGTRLTVV.

This clonotype was counted only a few times. This chain uses TRBV2 with TRBJ2-7; 9 bases map to TRBD1. This CDR3 comprises 14 residues. CDR1 SNHLY and CDR2 FYNNEI come from the germline V gene. V shed 5 bases and J 5 bases; nucleotides not matched to a gene: 7. The CDR3 DNA reads TGTGCCAGCAGTTCCGGGACAGGGTGGAACGAGCAGTACTTC. Its protein product is CASSSGTGWNEQYF.

This clonotype has a handful of counts. V and J are TRBV5-1 and TRBJ2-1, with 7 bases identical to TRBD1. The CDR3 spans 16 residues. Germline V CDR1 and CDR2: SGHRS, YFSETQ. Trimming took 1 base from V and 0 from J; bases not matched to a gene: 4. The CDR3 is CASSLNRGSSYNEQFF. DNA of the CDR3: TGCGCCAGCAGCTTGAACAGGGGAAGCTCCTACAATGAGCAGTTCTTC. The entire variable domain, with the rest obtained from reference TRBV5-1 and TRBJ2-1, is as follows: KAGVTQTPRYLIKTRGQQVTLSCSPISGHRSVSWYQQTPGQGLQFLFEYFSETQRNKGNFPGRFSGRQFSNSRSEMNVSTLELGDSALYLCASSLNRGSSYNEQFFGPGTRLTVL.

The gene calls are TRBV29-1 and TRBJ2-1; D gene ambiguous. CDR1 SQVTM and CDR2 ANQGSEA come from the germline V gene. This CDR3 region has 13 residues. Trimming removed 6 bases at V and 8 bases at J, with 17 bases between. As DNA, the CDR3 is TGCAGCGTAGAAAGAGCCGTTTGGGATGAGCAGTTCTTC. As protein: CSVERAVWDEQFF.

The chain recombines TRBV20-1 with TRBJ2-7; D possibly corresponds to TRBD1 (6 bases). Between the trimmed V and J ends, which lost 0 bases and 4 bases, there was a span of 28 bases. Germline V gene lookup returns CDR1 DFQATT and CDR2 SNEGSKA (reference sequence). The CDR3 is 19 amino acids. The CDR3 DNA sequence: TGCAGTGCTAGAGAAGGCGACGGTAGTACAGGGATGGATGTTTACGAGCAGTACTTC. The encoded protein is CSAREGDGSTGMDVYEQYF.

The chain has TRBV5-4 and TRBJ2-7; maybe TRBD1 (6 bases). CDR1 and CDR2 (germline): SGHNT, YYREEE (reference sequence). The CDR3 covers 15 residues. V shed 0 bases and J shed 2 bases, with 12 bases lying between them. The CDR3 loop reads CASSLDGTIPYEQYF. Written as DNA, the CDR3 is TGTGCCAGCAGCTTGGATGGGACAATCCCCTACGAGCAGTACTTC.